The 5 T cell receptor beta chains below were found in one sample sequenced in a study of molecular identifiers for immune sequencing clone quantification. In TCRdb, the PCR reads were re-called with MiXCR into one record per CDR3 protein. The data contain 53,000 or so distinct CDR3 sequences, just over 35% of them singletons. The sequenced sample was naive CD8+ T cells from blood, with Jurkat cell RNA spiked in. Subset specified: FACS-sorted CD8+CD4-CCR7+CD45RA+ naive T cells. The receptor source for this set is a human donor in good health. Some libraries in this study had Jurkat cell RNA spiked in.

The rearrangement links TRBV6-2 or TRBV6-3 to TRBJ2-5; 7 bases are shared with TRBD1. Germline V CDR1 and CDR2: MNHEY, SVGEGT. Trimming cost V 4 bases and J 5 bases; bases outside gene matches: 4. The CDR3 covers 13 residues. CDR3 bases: TGTGCCAGCAGTTTAAGGGGGCAGGAGACCCAGTACTTC. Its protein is CASSLRGQETQYF.

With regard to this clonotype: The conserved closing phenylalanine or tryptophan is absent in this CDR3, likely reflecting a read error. CDR3 protein: CASSPGQVSNQPQHY. CDR3 nucleotides: TGTGCCAGCAGCCCTGGACAGGTTAGCAATCAGCCCCAGCATTAT. The chain uses TRBV5-5 and TRBJ1-5; the match to TRBD1 covers 7 bases. J was trimmed by 0 bases and V by 4 bases; bases with no gene match: 4. Germline V gives CDR1 SGHKS, CDR2 YYEKEE (reference sequence). The CDR3 length is 15 residues.

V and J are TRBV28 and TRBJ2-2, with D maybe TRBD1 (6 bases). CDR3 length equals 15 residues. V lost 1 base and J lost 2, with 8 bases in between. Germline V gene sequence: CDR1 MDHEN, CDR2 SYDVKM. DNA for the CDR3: TGTGCCAGCAGTTTATCAGGGGTCAACACCGGGGAGCTGTTTTTT. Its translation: CASSLSGVNTGELFF.

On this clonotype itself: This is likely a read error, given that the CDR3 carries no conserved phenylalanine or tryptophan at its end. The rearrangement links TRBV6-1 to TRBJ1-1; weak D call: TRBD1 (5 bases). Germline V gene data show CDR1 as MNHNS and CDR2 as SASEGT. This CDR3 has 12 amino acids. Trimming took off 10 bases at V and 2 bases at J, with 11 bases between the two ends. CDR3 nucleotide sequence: TGTGCCATAACCGGGGGTAACACTGAAGCTTTCATT. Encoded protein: CAITGGNTEAFI.

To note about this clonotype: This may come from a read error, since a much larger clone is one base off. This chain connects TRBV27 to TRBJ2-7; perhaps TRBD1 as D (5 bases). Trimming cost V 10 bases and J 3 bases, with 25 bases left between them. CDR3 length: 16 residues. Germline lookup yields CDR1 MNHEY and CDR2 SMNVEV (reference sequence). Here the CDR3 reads CATQFTARQRSYEQYF. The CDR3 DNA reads TGTGCCACCCAGTTTACGGCCCGACAGAGAAGCTACGAGCAGTACTTC.